The rows below give T cell receptor beta chains drawn from one sample of a study of blood T cell repertoires in COVID-19. Using immunoSEQ multiplex PCR, the repertoire was profiled, and TCRdb retains in-frame clones only, with some absent. The data contain 40,000 or so clones, around 85% of them singletons. Sequencing was done on a sample of peripheral blood. Receptors originate from a man in his forties with active or convalescent COVID-19. Each CDR3 is given with its conserved first and last residue. Fields, in order: CDR3 protein, CDR3 DNA, V gene, clone size, J gene, D gene. The D gene is left open where the match is weak. A row's size may be missing; if present it is once, few, many or a size class.

CASFGRTGGTGELFF TGTGCCAGCTTTGGTAGGACAGGGGGCACCGGGGAGCTGTTTTTT TRBV28 - TRBJ2-2 TRBD1
CASSQDRFAESNTGELFF TGCGCCAGCAGCCAAGATCGATTTGCGGAGTCGAACACCGGGGAGCTGTTTTTT TRBV4-1 few TRBJ2-2 -
CASSLAGSSGPTDTQYF TGTGCCAGCAGCTTGGCAGGTTCGAGCGGCCCCACAGATACGCAGTATTTT TRBV5-4 - TRBJ2-3 -
CASSLGDRLNTEAFF TGTGCCAGTAGTCTGGGGGACAGACTGAACACTGAAGCTTTCTTT TRBV19 - TRBJ1-1 TRBD1
CASSPAGRPVDTQYF TGTGCCAGCAGCCCAGCGGGACGACCAGTTGATACGCAGTATTTT TRBV3-1/TRBV3-2 - TRBJ2-3 TRBD2
CASSIKQDRGLGYTF TGTGCCAGTAGTATAAAGCAGGACAGGGGCCTTGGCTACACCTTC TRBV19 - TRBJ1-2 TRBD1
CATTRGGDQPQHF TGTGCCACCACCAGAGGGGGAGATCAGCCCCAGCATTTT TRBV6-5 - TRBJ1-5 -
CASSQAGQVNNEQFF TGCGCCAGCAGCCAAGCCGGACAGGTCAACAATGAGCAGTTCTTC TRBV4-1 - TRBJ2-1 TRBD1
CAWSLRTLSPTQYF TGTGCCTGGAGCCTAAGGACTCTCTCCCCGACCCAGTACTTC TRBV30 - TRBJ2-5 -
CASPGGGNTDTQYF TGTGCCTCCCCGGGGGGGGGAAACACAGATACGCAGTATTTT TRBV2 - TRBJ2-3 TRBD2
CASSLGDRANEQYF TGCGCCAGCAGCTTAGGGGACAGGGCCAACGAGCAGTACTTC TRBV5-1 - TRBJ2-7 TRBD1
CAIQGEGSVLRAFF TGTGCCATCCAAGGGGAGGGAAGTGTTCTGCGAGCTTTCTTT TRBV10-3 - TRBJ1-1 -
CASSLLGVAYDRAFF TGTGCCAGCAGCTTATTAGGGGTTGCCTATGATAGAGCTTTCTTT TRBV7-9 - TRBJ1-1 -
CASSMDGVNTEAFF TGTGCCAGTAGTATGGACGGGGTGAACACTGAAGCTTTCTTT TRBV19 few TRBJ1-1 -
CASTSTGEHTEAFF TGTGCCAGCACCTCGACAGGAGAACACACTGAAGCTTTCTTT TRBV27 - TRBJ1-1 -